The T cell receptor beta chain described here comes from a study of T cell responses to AZD1222 COVID-19 vaccine (dated by TCRdb to the early 2020s). A note on the overall study: TCR sequencing was performed for roughly 250 trial participants, of whom 200 to 220 were given two doses of AZD1222 and some 26 were given two doses of MenACWY control vaccine. Enrollment into the trials was organized by age into subgroups of 18-55, 56-69 and 70-plus years, and those subgroups contained roughly 150, 30 and 60 TCR-sequenced participants, respectively.

The CDR3 has 15 amino acids, counting the end cysteine and phenylalanine. Here the CDR3 DNA is all that survives: 45 bases in frame from base 1. The V end gives up 2 bases and the J end 5 bases, leaving 8 bases in the junction not matched to a gene. The germline V gene provides CDR1 KGHSH and CDR2 LQKENI. The CDR3 regions of human TCRbeta chains were analyzed by immunosequencing. Concerning the study's data processing: TCRs in the repertoires were matched against a reference library of SARS-CoV-2-specific TCRs that had been generated with the MIRA antigen-specificity platform. Breadth meant the fraction of unique TCRs that were SARS-CoV-2-associated, whereas depth meant the fraction of total T cells that were SARS-CoV-2-associated. Using the MIRA data, each spike-specific TCR was mapped to the spike region that the TCR reacts to and placed in a CD4 or CD8 class. Log10-transformed breadth and depth values were compared by one-way ANOVA with Sidak's multiple comparisons tests. TCRdb carries this immuneACCESS record with in-frame sequences only. Its versions omit some clonotypes, under half of them owing to an unresolved V gene in the studies checked, with the rest unexplained. That table gives V, J and clone size, and the DNA gave D and trimming. For this sample there are about 110,000 clones; approximately 88% appear just once. The ten largest clones add up to about 6.8% of the sample.

What the study reported, not specific to this receptor: Participants were mostly white British, with more females than males. The authors suggested clonal diversity may have been underestimated. Conclusions about previously exposed vaccinees are limited because only 6 or 7 AZD1222 recipients were SARS-CoV-2 seropositive at baseline. Because no day 14 peak-response samples were available, repertoires were characterized only after the peak T cell response. Epitopes outside the regions mutated in the B.1.351 and B.1.1.7 variants were reportedly recognized by nearly half of the unique spike-specific TCRs. After two AZD1222 doses, spike-specific TCR breadth and depth were significantly higher than at day 0 and than in MenACWY recipients. The 56-69-year group was small, and its depth increase did not reach significance, likely because of low power. CD4 TCRs associated with the vaccine covered the entire spike protein, and the dominant responses were in regions 160-218 and 743-854.

Notes on this clone: Its recognized antigen is unknown. No much larger clone is present one base from it, and per-base qualities are unavailable.

The meaning of the sample's time point label: about 28 days (+/-7) after the second vaccine dose. AZD1222 recipients whose second dose came at about 4 weeks and those whose second dose came at about 12 weeks were combined into one group, since spike-specific TCR depth and breadth did not differ between the two schedules. Samples from vaccinated people were obtained from the UK trials COV001 and COV002, which included a single-blind randomized controlled phase 2/3 trial of AZD1222 (ChAdOx1 nCoV-19) in healthy adults. For TCRbeta chain sequencing, PBMC samples were collected from trial participants at day 0 and at day 28 after the second dose.

The TCR sequence derives from an adult who received the AZD1222 COVID-19 vaccine. The source material was peripheral blood, sampled 28 days after the second AZD1222 dose. The receptor chain draws on TRBV18 and TRBJ1-1, and TRBD1 matches 7 of the central bases. The DNA sequence is TGTGCCAGCTCACCAGGTGACAGGGTAGGAACTGAAGCTTTCTTT. Its protein product is CASSPGDRVGTEAFF.